This T cell receptor (beta chain) was documented in a study of blood T cells in healthy people across ages. For the second PCR, which ran for roughly 6 to 12 cycles, a sample-barcoded 5' primer and a J-beta primer mix were used. A single record per CDR3 protein comes from TCRdb applying MiXCR to the 5' RACE reads. The sample lists 1.8 million or so distinct CDR3 sequences; approximately 40% were seen once. The CDR3 is made up of 15 amino acids. V trimming: 1 base; J trimming: 2 bases; junction bases outside the gene matches: 5. Looked up from germline, CDR1 is LGHDT and CDR2 is YNNKEL (reference sequence).

This clonotype was sampled from a human donor in good health. V gene TRBV3-1 combines with J gene TRBJ2-7, with 7 bases that match TRBD2. The specimen sequenced was blood. The CDR3 DNA follows: TGTGCCAGCAGCCAAGTATGGGAGGGAACCTACGAGCAGTACTTC. This translates into CASSQVWEGTYEQYF.